The clone carrying this TCR beta chain has only a few counts. This entry comes from a study of T cell repertoires in cytomegalovirus infection. Germline CDR1 is SEHNR and CDR2 is FQNEAQ (reference sequence). This CDR3 is built from 16 residues. Trimming took off 2 bases at V and 2 bases at J, with 15 bases between the two ends. TCRdb processed the reads anew with MiXCR; each CDR3 protein has one entry. The sample holds about 310,000 distinct CDR3 sequences, about 17% seen once. The chain links TRBV7-9 to TRBJ2-5; TRBD1 might be the D (6 bases). Sequences were obtained from PBMCs. The sequence came from a human donor in good health (CMV status not recorded). Some clones in this sample may be carry-over from other donors' samples. This CDR3 reads CASSLLGGSEQETQYF. CDR3 in DNA: TGTGCCAGCAGCTTACTAGGGGGTTCCGAGCAAGAGACCCAGTACTTC.